This TCR beta chain emerged from a study of blood T cell repertoires in COVID-19. Germline CDR1 is MDHEN and CDR2 is SYDVKM. This CDR3 spans 14 amino acids. Trimming took 3 bases from V and 2 from J, leaving 10 bases between them. Participants came from about 24 US areas, aged about 18 to 89 years. Participants were placed into cohorts based on the clinical history they reported. In Cohort 3, a recovered donor had either two negative PCRs, clearance, or symptom resolution. In the authors' workflow: Reference gene primer amplification gave estimated nucleated cell counts. Sequencing was performed with immunoSEQ multiplex PCR; in TCRdb, only in-frame clones are kept and a portion is missing. That table gives V, J and clone size, and the DNA gave D and trimming. The table includes around 170,000 clones, 84% detected once.

The gene calls are TRBV28 and TRBJ1-2; D is undetermined. The clonotype originates from a woman aged 45-60 years who had recovered from COVID-19. Sequencing was carried out using PBMCs or T cells enriched from blood (not recorded which). The CDR3 protein is CASSFPRGNYGYTF. The CDR3 DNA reads as TGTGCCAGCAGTTTCCCCCGGGGAAACTATGGCTACACCTTC.